This T cell receptor beta chain was retrieved from a study of graft-versus-host responses after intestinal transplantation. The method was immunoSEQ multiplex PCR; TCRdb's version includes in-frame clones alone and lacks a portion of them. The table shows 9,500 to 13,000 clones, with roughly 92% occurring only once. Germline CDR1 and CDR2: MNHEY and SVGAGI. V lost 4 bases, J lost 5 bases, and 18 bases lay in between. The CDR3 totals 16 residues. The material sequenced was PBMCs, taken 41 days after intestinal transplantation. This chain links TRBV6-5 with TRBJ1-5; D perhaps matches TRBD1 (5 bases). The source is a human patient who received an intestinal transplant, so some T cells may come from the graft donor. Here the CDR3 reads CASSSLRQFPHQPQHF. In DNA form, the CDR3 reads TGTGCCAGCAGTTCCTTGAGACAGTTCCCGCATCAGCCCCAGCATTTT.